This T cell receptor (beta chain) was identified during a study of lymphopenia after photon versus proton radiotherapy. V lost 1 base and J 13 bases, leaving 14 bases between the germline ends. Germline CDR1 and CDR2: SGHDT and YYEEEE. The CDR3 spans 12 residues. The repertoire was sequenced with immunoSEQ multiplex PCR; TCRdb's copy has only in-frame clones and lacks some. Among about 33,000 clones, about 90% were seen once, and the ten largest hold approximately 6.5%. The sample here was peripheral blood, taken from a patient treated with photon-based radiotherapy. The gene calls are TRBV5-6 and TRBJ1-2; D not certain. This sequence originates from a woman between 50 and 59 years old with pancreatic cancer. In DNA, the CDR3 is TGTGCCAGCAGCTTGTCGAGACTTGGAGGCACCTTC. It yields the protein CASSLSRLGGTF.